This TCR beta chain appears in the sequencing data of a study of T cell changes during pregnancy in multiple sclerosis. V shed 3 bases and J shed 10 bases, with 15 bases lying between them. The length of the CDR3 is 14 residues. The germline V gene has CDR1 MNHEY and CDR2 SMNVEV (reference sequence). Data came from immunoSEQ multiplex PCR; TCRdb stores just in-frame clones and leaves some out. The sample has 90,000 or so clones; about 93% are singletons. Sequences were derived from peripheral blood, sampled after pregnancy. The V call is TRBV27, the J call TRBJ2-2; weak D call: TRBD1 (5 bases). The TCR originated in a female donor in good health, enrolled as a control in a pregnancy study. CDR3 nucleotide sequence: TGTGCCAGCAGTTTGGGGCTGGCAGGGATGGAGCTGTTTTTT. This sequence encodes CASSLGLAGMELFF.